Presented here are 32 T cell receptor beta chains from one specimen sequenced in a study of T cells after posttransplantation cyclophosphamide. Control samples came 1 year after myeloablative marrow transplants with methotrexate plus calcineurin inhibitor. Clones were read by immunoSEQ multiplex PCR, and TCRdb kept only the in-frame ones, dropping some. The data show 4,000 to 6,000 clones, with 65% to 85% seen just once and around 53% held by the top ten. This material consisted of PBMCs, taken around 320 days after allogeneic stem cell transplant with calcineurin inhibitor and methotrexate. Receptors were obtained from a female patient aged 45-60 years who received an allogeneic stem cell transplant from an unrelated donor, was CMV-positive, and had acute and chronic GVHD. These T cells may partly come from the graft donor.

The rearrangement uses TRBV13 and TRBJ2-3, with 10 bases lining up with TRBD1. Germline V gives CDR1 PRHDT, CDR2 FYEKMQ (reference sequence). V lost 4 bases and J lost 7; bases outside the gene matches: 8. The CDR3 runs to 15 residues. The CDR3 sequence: CASSSIDRGLHTQYF. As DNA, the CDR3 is TGTGCCAGCAGCTCGATTGACAGGGGGCTCCATACGCAGTATTTT.

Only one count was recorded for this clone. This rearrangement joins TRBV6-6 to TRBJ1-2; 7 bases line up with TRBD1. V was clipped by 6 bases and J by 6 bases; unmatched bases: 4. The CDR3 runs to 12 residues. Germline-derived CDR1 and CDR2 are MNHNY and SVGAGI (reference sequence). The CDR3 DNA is TGTGCCAGCAGGGCCGGGACAGATGGCTACACCTTC. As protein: CASRAGTDGYTF.

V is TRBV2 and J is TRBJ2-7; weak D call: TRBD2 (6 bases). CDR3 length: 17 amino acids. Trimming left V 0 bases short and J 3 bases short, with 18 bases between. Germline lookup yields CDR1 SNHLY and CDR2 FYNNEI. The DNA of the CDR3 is TGTGCCAGCAGTGAAGCGCGGGACTCTCCGTGGAACTACGAGCAGTACTTC. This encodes CASSEARDSPWNYEQYF.

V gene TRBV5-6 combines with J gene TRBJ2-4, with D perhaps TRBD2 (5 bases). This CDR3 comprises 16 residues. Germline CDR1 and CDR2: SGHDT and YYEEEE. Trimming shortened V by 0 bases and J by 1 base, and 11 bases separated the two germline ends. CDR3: CASSLVEGLAKNIQYF. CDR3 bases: TGTGCCAGCAGCTTGGTTGAGGGCTTGGCCAAAAACATTCAGTACTTC.

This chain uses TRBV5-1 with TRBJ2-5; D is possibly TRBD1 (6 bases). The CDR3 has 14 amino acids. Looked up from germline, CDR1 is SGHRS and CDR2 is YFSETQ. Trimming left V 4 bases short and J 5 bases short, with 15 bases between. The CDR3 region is CASSQTGSWETQYF. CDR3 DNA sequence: TGCGCCAGCAGCCAGACAGGCTCCTGGGAGACCCAGTACTTC.

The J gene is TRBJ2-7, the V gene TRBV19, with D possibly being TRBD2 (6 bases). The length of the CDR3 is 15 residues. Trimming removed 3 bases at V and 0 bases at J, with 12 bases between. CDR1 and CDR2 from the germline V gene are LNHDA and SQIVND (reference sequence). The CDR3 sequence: CASSMGLAYSYEQYF. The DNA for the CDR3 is TGTGCCAGTAGTATGGGGCTAGCGTACTCCTACGAGCAGTACTTC.

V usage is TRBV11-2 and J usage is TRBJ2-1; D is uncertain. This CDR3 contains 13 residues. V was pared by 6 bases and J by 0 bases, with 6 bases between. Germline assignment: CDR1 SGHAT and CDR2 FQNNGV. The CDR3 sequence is CASRFSSYNEQFF. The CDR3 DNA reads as TGTGCCAGCAGATTTAGCTCCTACAATGAGCAGTTCTTC.

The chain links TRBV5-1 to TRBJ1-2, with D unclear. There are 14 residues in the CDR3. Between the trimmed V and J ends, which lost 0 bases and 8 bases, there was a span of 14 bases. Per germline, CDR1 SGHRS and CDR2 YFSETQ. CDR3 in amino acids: CASSLAGKVEGYTF. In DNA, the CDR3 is TGCGCCAGCAGCTTGGCCGGGAAAGTTGAAGGCTACACCTTC.

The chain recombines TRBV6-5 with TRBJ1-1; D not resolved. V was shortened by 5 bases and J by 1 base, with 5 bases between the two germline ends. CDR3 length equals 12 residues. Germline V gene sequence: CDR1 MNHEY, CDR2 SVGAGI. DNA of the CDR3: TGTGCCAGCAGTGATAGGAACACTGAAGCTTTCTTT. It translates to CASSDRNTEAFF.

CDR3 sequence reads: CASSWSSGSPGTGELFF. CDR3 in DNA: TGCGCCAGCAGCTGGTCTAGCGGGAGTCCTGGCACCGGGGAGCTGTTTTTT. The chain joins TRBV5-1 to TRBJ2-2, with TRBD2 matching 10 bases. The CDR3 is made up of 17 amino acids. Germline values: CDR1 SGHRS, CDR2 YFSETQ. With 3 bases clipped from V and 4 bases from J, the junction kept 9 bases outside the gene matches.

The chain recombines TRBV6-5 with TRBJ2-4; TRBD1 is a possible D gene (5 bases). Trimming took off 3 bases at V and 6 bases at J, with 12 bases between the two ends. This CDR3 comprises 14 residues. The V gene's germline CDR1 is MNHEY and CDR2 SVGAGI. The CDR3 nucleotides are TGTGCCAGCAGTTATGGGCAAACAGGAAACATTCAGTACTTC. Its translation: CASSYGQTGNIQYF.

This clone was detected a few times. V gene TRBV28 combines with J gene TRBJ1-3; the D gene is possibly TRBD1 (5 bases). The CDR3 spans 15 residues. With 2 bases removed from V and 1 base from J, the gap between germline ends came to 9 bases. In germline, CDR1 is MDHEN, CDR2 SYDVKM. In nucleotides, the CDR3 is TGTGCCAGCAGTTTACAGGGCCTTTCTGGAAACACCATATATTTT. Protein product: CASSLQGLSGNTIYF.

Here the CDR3 DNA reads TGTGCCAGTAGTATCACGGGTTCGTATGGCTACACCTTC. Translating gives CASSITGSYGYTF. The chain is built from TRBV19 and TRBJ1-2; the D is unclear. CDR1 and CDR2 (germline): LNHDA, SQIVND (reference sequence). The CDR3 length is 13 residues. The V end was cut by 3 bases, the J end by 5 bases, with 10 bases between.

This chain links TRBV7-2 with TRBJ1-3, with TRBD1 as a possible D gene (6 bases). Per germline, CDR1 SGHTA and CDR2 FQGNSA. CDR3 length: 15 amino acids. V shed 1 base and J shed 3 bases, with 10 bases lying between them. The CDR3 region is CASSLVTGIGNTIYF. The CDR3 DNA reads TGTGCCAGCAGCTTAGTAACAGGGATTGGAAACACCATATATTTT. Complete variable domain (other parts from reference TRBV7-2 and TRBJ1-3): GAGVSQSPSNKVTEKGKDVELRCDPISGHTALYWYRQSLGQGLEFLIYFQGNSAPDKSGLPSDRFSAERTGGSVSTLTIQRTQQEDSAVYLCASSLVTGIGNTIYFGEGSWLTVV.

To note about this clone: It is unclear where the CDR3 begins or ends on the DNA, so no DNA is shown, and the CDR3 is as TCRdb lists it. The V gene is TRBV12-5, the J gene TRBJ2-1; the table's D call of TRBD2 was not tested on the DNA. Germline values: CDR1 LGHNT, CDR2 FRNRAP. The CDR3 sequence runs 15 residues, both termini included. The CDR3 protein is CASGLGTGSYNEQFF.

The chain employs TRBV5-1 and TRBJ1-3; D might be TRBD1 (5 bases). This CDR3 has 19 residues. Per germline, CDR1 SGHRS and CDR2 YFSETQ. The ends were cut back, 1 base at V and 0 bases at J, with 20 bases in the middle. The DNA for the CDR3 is TGCGCCAGCAGCTTGCCCCTTTACGACTCAGGGTTCTCTGGAAACACCATATATTTT. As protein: CASSLPLYDSGFSGNTIYF.

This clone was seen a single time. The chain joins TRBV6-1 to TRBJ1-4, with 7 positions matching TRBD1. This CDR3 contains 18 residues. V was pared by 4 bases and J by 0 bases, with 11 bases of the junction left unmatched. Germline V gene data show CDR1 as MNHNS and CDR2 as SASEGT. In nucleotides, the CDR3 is TGTGCCAGCAGTGTTACAGGGGCCTACCTCTCAACTAATGAAAAACTGTTTTTT. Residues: CASSVTGAYLSTNEKLFF.

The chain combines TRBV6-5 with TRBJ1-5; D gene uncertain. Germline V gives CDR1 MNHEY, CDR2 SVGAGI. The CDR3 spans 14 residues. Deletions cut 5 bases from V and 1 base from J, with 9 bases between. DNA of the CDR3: TGTGCCAGCAGTGAATACTGGAGCAATCAGCCCCAGCATTTT. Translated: CASSEYWSNQPQHF.

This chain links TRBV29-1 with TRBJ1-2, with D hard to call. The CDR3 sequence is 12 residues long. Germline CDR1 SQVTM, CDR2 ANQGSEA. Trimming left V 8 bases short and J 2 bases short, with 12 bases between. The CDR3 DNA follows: TGCAGCACGTGGACTGCGAACTATGGCTACACCTTC. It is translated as CSTWTANYGYTF.

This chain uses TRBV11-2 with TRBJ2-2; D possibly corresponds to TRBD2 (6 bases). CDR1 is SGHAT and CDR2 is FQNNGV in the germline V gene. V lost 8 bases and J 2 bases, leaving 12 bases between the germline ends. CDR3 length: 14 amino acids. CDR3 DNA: TGTGCCAGCTCCCAAGGGACTAACACCGGGGAGCTGTTTTTT. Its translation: CASSQGTNTGELFF.

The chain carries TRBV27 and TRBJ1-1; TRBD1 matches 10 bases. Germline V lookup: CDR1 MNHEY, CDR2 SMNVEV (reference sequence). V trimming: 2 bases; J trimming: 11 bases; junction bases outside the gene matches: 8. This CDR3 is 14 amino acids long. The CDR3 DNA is TGTGCCAGCAGTTTAACGGGACAGGGGAGAATGGCTTTCTTT. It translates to CASSLTGQGRMAFF.

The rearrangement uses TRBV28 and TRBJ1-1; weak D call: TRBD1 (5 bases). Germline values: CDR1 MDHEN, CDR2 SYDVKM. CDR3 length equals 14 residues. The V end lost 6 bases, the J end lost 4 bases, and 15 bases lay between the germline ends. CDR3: CASRVAQGLTEAFF. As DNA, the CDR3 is TGTGCCAGCAGGGTGGCCCAGGGCCTCACTGAAGCTTTCTTT.

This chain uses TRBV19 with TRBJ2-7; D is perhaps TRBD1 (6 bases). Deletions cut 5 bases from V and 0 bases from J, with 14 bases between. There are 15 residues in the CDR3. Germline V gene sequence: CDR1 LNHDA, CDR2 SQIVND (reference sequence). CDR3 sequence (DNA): TGTGCCAGTAGTGCTCGACAGGAAGCCTCCTACGAGCAGTACTTC. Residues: CASSARQEASYEQYF.

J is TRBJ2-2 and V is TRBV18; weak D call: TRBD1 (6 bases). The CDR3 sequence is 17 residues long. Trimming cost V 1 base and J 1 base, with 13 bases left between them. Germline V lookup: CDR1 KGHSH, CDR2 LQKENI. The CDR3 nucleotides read TGTGCCAGCTCACCACAGTTGGTCAGGGGGAACACCGGGGAGCTGTTTTTT. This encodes CASSPQLVRGNTGELFF.

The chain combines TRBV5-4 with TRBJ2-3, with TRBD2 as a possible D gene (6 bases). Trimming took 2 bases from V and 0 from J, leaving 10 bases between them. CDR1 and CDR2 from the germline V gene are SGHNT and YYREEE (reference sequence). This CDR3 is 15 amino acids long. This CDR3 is CASSFRGVSTDTQYF. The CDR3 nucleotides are TGTGCCAGCAGCTTTCGCGGGGTTAGCACAGATACGCAGTATTTT.

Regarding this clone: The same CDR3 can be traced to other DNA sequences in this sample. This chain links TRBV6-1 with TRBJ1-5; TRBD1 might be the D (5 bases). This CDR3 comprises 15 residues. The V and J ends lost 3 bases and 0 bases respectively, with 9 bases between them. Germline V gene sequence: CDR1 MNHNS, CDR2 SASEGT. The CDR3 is CASSEEGLSNQPQHF. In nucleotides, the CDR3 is TGTGCCAGCAGTGAGGAGGGACTTAGCAATCAGCCCCAGCATTTT.

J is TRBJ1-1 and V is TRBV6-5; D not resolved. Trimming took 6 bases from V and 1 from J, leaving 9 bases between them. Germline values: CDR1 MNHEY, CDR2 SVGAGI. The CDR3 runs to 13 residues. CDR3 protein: CASSLTTNTEAFF. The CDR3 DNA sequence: TGTGCCAGCAGCTTAACTACGAACACTGAAGCTTTCTTT.

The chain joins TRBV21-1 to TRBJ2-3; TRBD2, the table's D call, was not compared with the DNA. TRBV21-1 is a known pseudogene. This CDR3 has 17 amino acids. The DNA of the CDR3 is TGTGCCAGCAGCAAAGCTGCAAAGCTAGCGGGGTTAGATACGCAGTATTTT. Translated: CASSKAAKLAGLDTQYF.

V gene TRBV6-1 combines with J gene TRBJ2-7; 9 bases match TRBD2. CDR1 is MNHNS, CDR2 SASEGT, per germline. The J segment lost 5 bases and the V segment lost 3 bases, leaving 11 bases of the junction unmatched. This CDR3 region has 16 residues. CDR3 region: CASSDLSGGAVHEQYF. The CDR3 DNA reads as TGTGCCAGCAGTGACCTTAGCGGGGGTGCGGTCCACGAGCAGTACTTC.

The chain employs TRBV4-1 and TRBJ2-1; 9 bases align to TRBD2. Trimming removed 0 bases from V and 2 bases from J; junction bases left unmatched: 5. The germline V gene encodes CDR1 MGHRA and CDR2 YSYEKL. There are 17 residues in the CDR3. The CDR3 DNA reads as TGCGCCAGCAGCCAAGATCTGCTAGCGGGGACCTACAATGAGCAGTTCTTC. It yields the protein CASSQDLLAGTYNEQFF.

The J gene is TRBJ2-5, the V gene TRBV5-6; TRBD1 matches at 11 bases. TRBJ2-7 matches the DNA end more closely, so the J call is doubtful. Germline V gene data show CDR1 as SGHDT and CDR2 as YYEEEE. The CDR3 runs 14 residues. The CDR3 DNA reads TGTGCCAGCAGTTCGGACAGGGGGCCCTACGAGCAGTACTTC. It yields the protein CASSSDRGPYEQYF.

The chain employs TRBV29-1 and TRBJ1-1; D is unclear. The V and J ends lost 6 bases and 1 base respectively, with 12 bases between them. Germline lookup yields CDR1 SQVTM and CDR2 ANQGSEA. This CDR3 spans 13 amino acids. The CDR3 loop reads CSVARHENTEAFF. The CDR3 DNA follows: TGCAGCGTGGCCCGTCACGAGAACACTGAAGCTTTCTTT.